The 29 T cell receptor beta chains reported below all come from one sample, sequenced in a study of CD4 T cells in relation to SARS-CoV-2 and coronaviruses. Unexposed donor CD4+ T cells date from about 2010-2018, before the COVID-19 pandemic. After more than eight days of culture, CD4+ T cells were isolated. Their antigens remain unidentified. Only in-frame clones appear in the TCRdb table, and some are missing; sequencing was by immunoSEQ multiplex PCR. The repertoire holds about 31,000 clones, with about 78% as singletons. The sequenced sample consisted of CD4+ T cells from PBMCs, cultured in vitro. The receptors come from a human donor in good health.

This clone was counted only a few times. This chain uses TRBV10-1 with TRBJ2-1; D remains unclear. Between the trimmed V and J ends, which lost 8 bases and 3 bases, there was a span of 11 bases. Germline assignment: CDR1 WNHNN and CDR2 SYGVQD (reference sequence). This CDR3 region has 13 residues. The CDR3 loop is CASAESRYNEQFF. CDR3 coding DNA: TGCGCCAGCGCTGAATCCCGCTACAATGAGCAGTTCTTC.

The gene calls are TRBV3-1 (or the pseudogene TRBV3-2) and TRBJ2-3; D may be TRBD1 (6 bases). V dropped 2 bases and J dropped 2 bases, with 8 bases sitting between them. Germline V gene data show CDR1 as LGHDT and CDR2 as YNNKEL (reference sequence). The CDR3 is made up of 14 amino acids. For the CDR3, the DNA is TGTGCCAGCAGCCAAAGACAGGCCACAGATACGCAGTATTTT. Its translation is CASSQRQATDTQYF.

This chain connects TRBV3-1 (or the pseudogene TRBV3-2) to TRBJ1-4, with 8 bases matching TRBD1. CDR3 length: 14 residues. Per the germline V gene, CDR1 is LGHDT and CDR2 is YNNKEL (reference sequence). With 5 bases clipped from V and 4 bases from J, the junction kept 3 bases outside the gene matches. The CDR3 sequence is CASSSGQDNEKLFF. The CDR3 DNA sequence: TGTGCCAGCAGCTCGGGACAGGATAATGAAAAACTGTTTTTT.

The rearrangement uses TRBV30 and TRBJ1-6, with D hard to call. V was cut by 2 bases and J by 5 bases, with 10 bases left in between. The CDR3 runs to 14 residues. Germline CDR1 reads GTSNPN; CDR2 reads SVGIG (reference sequence). CDR3 sequence (DNA): TGTGCCTGGAGTTCAACAGCGAATAATTCACCCCTCCACTTT. Translating gives CAWSSTANNSPLHF. The full variable domain, its missing parts supplied by reference TRBV30 and TRBJ1-6, is SQTIHQWPATLVQPVGSPLSLECTVEGTSNPNLYWYRQAAGRGLQLLFYSVGIGQISSEVPQNLSASRPQDRQFILSSKKLLLSDSGFYLCAWSSTANNSPLHFGNGTRLTVT.

Concerning this clone: One end of the junction does not line up with germline, which may come from a read error. The chain carries TRBV3-1 (or the pseudogene TRBV3-2) and TRBJ2-7; tentative D call: TRBD1 (6 bases). The CDR3 has 12 amino acids. Germline assignment: CDR1 LGHDT and CDR2 YNNKEL (reference sequence). The CDR3 region is CASSQDRRGPNF. As DNA, the CDR3 is TGTGCCAGCAGCCAAGATCGCAGGGGCCCCAACTTC.

This clone occurred once. This sequence joins TRBV7-8 and TRBJ2-3; the D is unclear. The CDR3 consists of 13 residues. Per the germline V gene, CDR1 is SGHVS and CDR2 is FQNEAQ. V lost 1 base, J lost 8 bases, and 10 bases lay in between. The CDR3 region is CASSLVGPGTQYF. CDR3 DNA sequence: TGTGCCAGCAGCTTAGTAGGTCCGGGTACGCAGTATTTT.

This clone was observed once. V usage is TRBV19 and J usage is TRBJ1-5, with a possible D match to TRBD1 (6 bases). Per the germline V gene, CDR1 is LNHDA and CDR2 is SQIVND (reference sequence). This CDR3 is 12 amino acids long. V was cut by 3 bases and J by 7 bases, with 7 bases left in between. The CDR3 here is CASSIQGQPQHF. The CDR3 DNA follows: TGTGCCAGTAGTATCCAGGGGCAGCCCCAGCATTTT.

The chain joins TRBV6-4 to TRBJ2-7, with 8 bases fitting TRBD1. The CDR3 length is 15 residues. Germline CDR1 and CDR2: MRHNA and SNTAGT. Unmatched junction bases numbered 8, after V lost 5 bases and J lost 2 bases. CDR3 sequence: CASSPGTGQTYEQYF. As DNA, the CDR3 is TGTGCCAGCAGTCCCGGGACAGGTCAGACCTACGAGCAGTACTTC.

The rearrangement joins TRBV4-3 to TRBJ2-6; D uncertain. Per the germline V gene, CDR1 is LGHNA and CDR2 is YSLEER. V gave up 0 bases and J gave up 0 bases, with 15 bases separating them. The CDR3 covers 19 residues. CDR3 amino acids: CASSQEVVRFSSGANVLTF. The CDR3 DNA is TGCGCCAGCAGCCAAGAGGTAGTTCGGTTTAGCTCTGGGGCCAACGTCCTGACTTTC.

This chain uses TRBV7-9 with TRBJ1-3; D unclear. The V end was cut by 3 bases, the J end by 0 bases, with 12 bases between. CDR1 is SEHNR, CDR2 FQNEAQ, per germline (reference sequence). The CDR3 loop spans 16 amino acids. The CDR3 nucleotides read TGTGCCAGCAGCTTCAGCTCAGCGAGCTCTGGAAACACCATATATTTT. This sequence encodes CASSFSSASSGNTIYF. Drawing the rest from reference TRBV7-9 and TRBJ1-3, the complete variable domain is DTGVSQNPRHKITKRGQNVTFRCDPISEHNRLYWYRQTLGQGPEFLTYFQNEAQLEKSRLLSDRFSAERPKGSFSTLEIQRTEQGDSAMYLCASSFSSASSGNTIYFGEGSWLTVV.

The chain carries TRBV2 and TRBJ2-7; 8 bases agree with TRBD1. The CDR3 length is 13 residues. Losses at the gene ends were 6 bases for V and 6 bases for J; bases not matched to a gene: 7. Germline V lookup: CDR1 SNHLY, CDR2 FYNNEI. The CDR3 sequence: CASRADRAAEQYF. The CDR3 DNA is TGTGCCAGCAGGGCGGACAGGGCGGCCGAGCAGTACTTC.

The V and J genes are TRBV9 and TRBJ2-1; 11 bases fit TRBD2. CDR1 and CDR2 from the germline V gene are SGDLS and YYNGEE. The V and J ends lost 4 bases and 5 bases, in that order; junction bases with no gene match: 8. This CDR3 comprises 16 residues. Written as DNA, the CDR3 is TGTGCCAGCAGCTATACTAGCGGGAGTGCAGACAATGAGCAGTTCTTC. This encodes CASSYTSGSADNEQFF.

The CDR3: CASSLRGAQGYTF. The CDR3 DNA follows: TGTGCCAGCAGTTTACGGGGGGCGCAGGGCTACACCTTC. The chain couples TRBV12-3 or TRBV12-4 to TRBJ1-2; possibly TRBD1 for D (6 bases). This CDR3 spans 13 amino acids. Trimming left V 2 bases short and J 8 bases short, with 12 bases between.

V and J are TRBV6-5 and TRBJ1-1, with 7 bases aligning to TRBD1. This CDR3 comprises 14 residues. Per the germline V gene, CDR1 is MNHEY and CDR2 is SVGAGI. V lost 3 bases to trimming and J lost 2 bases; unmatched junction nucleotides: 3. The CDR3 loop is CASSYRDSNTEAFF. The CDR3 region has the DNA TGTGCCAGCAGTTATCGGGACAGCAACACTGAAGCTTTCTTT.

The V and J genes are TRBV3-1 (or the pseudogene TRBV3-2) and TRBJ2-3, with TRBD2 matching over 10 bases. The CDR3 has 17 amino acids. From germline, CDR1 is LGHDT and CDR2 YNNKEL (reference sequence). With V trimmed by 1 base and J by 3 bases, 7 bases remained unmatched. CDR3 loop: CASSQVPTGLATDTQYF. As DNA, the CDR3 is TGTGCCAGCAGCCAAGTACCAACGGGACTAGCGACAGATACGCAGTATTTT.

The chain combines TRBV28 with TRBJ2-2; D not certain. Germline V gives CDR1 MDHEN, CDR2 SYDVKM. The CDR3 consists of 14 residues. V was clipped by 7 bases and J by 2 bases, with 11 bases between them. The CDR3 DNA follows: TGTGCCAGCATAAGTCTATTTAACACCGGGGAGCTGTTTTTT. Translation: CASISLFNTGELFF.

Concerning this clone: At one end the junction does not follow the germline gene, possibly because of a read error. V usage is TRBV13 and J usage is TRBJ2-7, with 7 bases fitting TRBD1. Germline loops: CDR1 PRHDT, CDR2 FYEKMQ (reference sequence). This CDR3 spans 18 amino acids. The CDR3 DNA reads TGTGCCAGCAGCGTAGGAGGCTTTGACAGGGAAGCGTGGAACGAGCAGTACTTC. It specifies CASSVGGFDREAWNEQYF.

The genes are TRBV25-1 and TRBJ1-6; the D gene is possibly TRBD1 (5 bases). The V end was cut by 8 bases, the J end by 10 bases, with 21 bases between. CDR1 MGHDK and CDR2 SYGVNS come from the germline V gene. The CDR3 is 15 amino acids. The CDR3 DNA reads TGTGCCAGCCGTCAAGGAGGGGCAGATATGTCACCCCTCCACTTT. It specifies CASRQGGADMSPLHF.

This clone turned up a few times. The rearrangement uses TRBV7-8 and TRBJ2-5, with 11 bases that match TRBD2. This CDR3 is built from 16 residues. With V trimmed by 5 bases and J by 2 bases, 7 bases remained unmatched. CDR1 and CDR2 (germline): SGHVS, FQNEAQ. In DNA, the CDR3 is TGTGCCAGCAGCCTTCTAGCGGGGGGCGATCAAGAGACCCAGTACTTC. Translation gives CASSLLAGGDQETQYF. The full variable domain, in which reference TRBV7-8 and TRBJ2-5 provide the parts outside the CDR3, is GAGVSQSPRYKVAKRGQDVALRCDPISGHVSLFWYQQALGQGPEFLTYFQNEAQLDKSGLPSDRFFAERPEGSVSTLKIQRTQQEDSAVYLCASSLLAGGDQETQYFGPGTRLLVL.

The V call is TRBV5-6, the J call TRBJ1-4; D might be TRBD1 (5 bases). The CDR3 sequence is 14 residues long. The V and J ends lost 3 bases and 8 bases respectively, with 14 bases between them. Germline-derived CDR1 and CDR2 are SGHDT and YYEEEE. The CDR3 is CASSWGYPGEKLFF. The CDR3 bases are TGTGCCAGCAGCTGGGGCTACCCAGGGGAAAAACTGTTTTTT.

V and J are TRBV19 and TRBJ2-3; perhaps TRBD2 as D (6 bases). Germline lookup yields CDR1 LNHDA and CDR2 SQIVND (reference sequence). V dropped 4 bases and J dropped 0 bases, with 14 bases sitting between them. The CDR3 covers 16 residues. CDR3 sequence reads: CASSSRRSGSTDTQYF. CDR3 nucleotides: TGTGCCAGTAGTAGCCGTAGGAGCGGGAGCACAGATACGCAGTATTTT.

The rearrangement links TRBV29-1 to TRBJ2-1, with TRBD2 as a possible D gene (5 bases). The CDR3 has 11 residues. Trimming left V 4 bases short and J 7 bases short, with 8 bases between. CDR1 SQVTM and CDR2 ANQGSEA come from the germline V gene. CDR3 protein: CSVGPGNEQFF. DNA for the CDR3: TGCAGCGTTGGACCGGGGAATGAGCAGTTCTTC.

The chain links TRBV5-1 to TRBJ1-3; D is perhaps TRBD1 (6 bases). Germline loops: CDR1 SGHRS, CDR2 YFSETQ. The length of the CDR3 is 14 residues. The V gene lost 0 bases and the J gene lost 2 bases, with 6 bases spanning the gap. The CDR3 is CASSLGTAGNTIYF. In DNA, the CDR3 is TGCGCCAGCAGCTTGGGGACAGCTGGAAACACCATATATTTT.

The V and J genes are TRBV29-1 and TRBJ1-5; the D gene is possibly TRBD1 (5 bases). Per the germline V gene, CDR1 is SQVTM and CDR2 is ANQGSEA. V lost 4 bases and J 2 bases, leaving 12 bases between the germline ends. There are 14 residues in the CDR3. This CDR3 reads CSVGVGGGNQPQHF. In DNA, the CDR3 is TGCAGCGTTGGGGTTGGGGGAGGCAATCAGCCCCAGCATTTT.

V gene TRBV12-3 or TRBV12-4 combines with J gene TRBJ1-2; 8 positions match TRBD1. The V gene end was trimmed by 6 bases and the J gene end by 6 bases; junction bases not matched to a gene: 6. This CDR3 comprises 13 residues. CDR3 DNA: TGTGCCAGCAGCCGACAGGGGAGCCATGGCTACACCTTC. This codes for CASSRQGSHGYTF.

The V call is TRBV9, the J call TRBJ2-3, with 11 bases that match TRBD2. The trim removed 2 bases at V and 6 bases at J, leaving 5 bases unmatched. The germline V gene encodes CDR1 SGDLS and CDR2 YYNGEE. The CDR3 totals 15 residues. CDR3 loop: CASSVLASGGDTQYF. For the CDR3, the DNA is TGTGCCAGCAGCGTTTTGGCTAGCGGGGGGGATACGCAGTATTTT.

This sequence joins TRBV19 and TRBJ2-1; D possibly matches TRBD1 or TRBD2 (6 bases each). V was cut by 3 bases and J by 7 bases, with 13 bases left in between. The CDR3 runs to 14 residues. In germline, CDR1 is LNHDA, CDR2 SQIVND (reference sequence). The CDR3 sequence is CASSMIRGGNEQFF. DNA of the CDR3: TGTGCCAGTAGTATGATCAGGGGAGGAAATGAGCAGTTCTTC.

The gene calls are TRBV4-3 and TRBJ2-3; D gene uncertain. With 1 base removed from V and 11 bases from J, the gap between germline ends came to 10 bases. The length of the CDR3 is 12 residues. Germline CDR1 reads LGHNA; CDR2 reads YSLEER. CDR3 DNA sequence: TGCGCCAGCAGCCAAGGGGTCGGAGAGCAGTATTTT. Translated: CASSQGVGEQYF.

This clone has only one observation. This sequence joins TRBV24-1 and TRBJ2-3; 11 bases are shared with TRBD2. Germline CDR1 is KGHDR and CDR2 is SFDVKD. V gave up 2 bases and J gave up 3 bases; unmatched junction bases: 9. This CDR3 region has 18 residues. CDR3 region: CATSDSPKLAGGTDTQYF. The CDR3 DNA reads TGTGCCACCAGTGATTCCCCAAAGCTAGCGGGAGGAACAGATACGCAGTATTTT.